What follows describes a single T cell receptor beta chain. The data were produced by immunoSEQ multiplex PCR, yet TCRdb's version contains in-frame clones alone and is incomplete. The sample has about 150,000 clones, 93% seen once; the top ten hold 4.5% to 5.5%. This sample is drawn from a study of T cell responses to AZD1222 COVID-19 vaccine. This CDR3 has 17 residues. Germline trimming cut 1 base from V and 5 bases from J; bases unmatched to any gene: 6. Germline values: CDR1 SGHNT, CDR2 YYREEE (reference sequence). The TCR sequence derives from an adult in good health. This sample comprised peripheral blood, obtained on day 0 of AZD1222 vaccination. V and J are TRBV5-4 and TRBJ2-3; 14 bases are shared with TRBD2. The CDR3 reads CASSLWTSGRLGDTQYF. The CDR3 DNA is TGTGCCAGCAGCTTGTGGACTAGCGGGAGGCTTGGAGATACGCAGTATTTT.